This T cell receptor (beta chain) was sequenced during a study of T cells after yellow fever vaccination. The CDR3 totals 18 residues. Per germline, CDR1 SGHVS and CDR2 FQNEAQ. The trim removed 4 bases at V and 4 bases at J, leaving 14 bases unmatched. MiXCR, applied by TCRdb to the 5' RACE reads, yields one record per CDR3 protein. This sample has about 340,000 distinct CDR3 sequences, with about 8.7% found just once. The V and J genes are TRBV7-8 and TRBJ1-2, with TRBD1 identical over 11 bases. The source was PBMCs, collected on the day of the first yellow fever vaccination. The origin of this receptor is a man younger than 35 who received the YFV17D yellow fever vaccine. The CDR3 sequence: CASSYEMKGQGVFYGYTF. The CDR3 DNA follows: TGTGCCAGCAGCTACGAGATGAAGGGACAGGGGGTGTTCTATGGCTACACCTTC. Based on the CDR3 plus reference TRBV7-8 and TRBJ1-2, the full variable domain is GAGVSQSPRYKVAKRGQDVALRCDPISGHVSLFWYQQALGQGPEFLTYFQNEAQLDKSGLPSDRFFAERPEGSVSTLKIQRTQQEDSAVYLCASSYEMKGQGVFYGYTFGSGTRLTVV.